Listed below are T cell receptor beta chains from one sample, sequenced in a study of cytomegalovirus exposure and HLA in healthy donors. Only in-frame clones appear in the TCRdb table, and some are missing; sequencing was by immunoSEQ multiplex PCR. The sample has about 170,000 clones, and its top ten clones hold 1% to 1.5%. The material sequenced was PBMCs. Source of these receptors: a woman aged 60-75 years in good health and CMV-seronegative. Both conserved end residues are part of each CDR3. Each record gives: J gene, D gene, V gene, CDR3 protein, CDR3 DNA. The D gene is left open where the match is weak.

TRBJ2-5	NA	TRBV6-5	CASSYVGVWETQYF	TGTGCCAGCAGTTACGTCGGGGTTTGGGAGACCCAGTACTTC
TRBJ1-5	NA	TRBV7-2	CASSFGTGFDQPQHF	TGTGCCAGCAGCTTTGGAACGGGTTTCGATCAGCCCCAGCATTTT
TRBJ1-6	NA	TRBV9	CASSVGGNGLNSPLHF	TGTGCCAGCAGCGTCGGTGGAAACGGACTCAATTCACCCCTCCACTTT
TRBJ2-1	NA	TRBV14	CASSQERWKRVSYNEQFF	TGTGCCAGCAGCCAAGAACGGTGGAAGCGGGTCTCCTACAATGAGCAGTTCTTC
TRBJ2-7	NA	TRBV27	CASSFTGQTYEQYF	TGTGCCAGCAGTTTTACAGGTCAAACCTACGAGCAGTACTTC
TRBJ2-7	NA	TRBV6-5	CASSYSNQGYEQYF	TGTGCCAGCAGTTACTCGAACCAGGGCTACGAGCAGTACTTC
TRBJ2-3	TRBD2	TRBV4-2	CASSRPSSGSTDTQYF	TGTGCCAGCAGCCGTCCCTCTAGCGGGAGCACAGATACGCAGTATTTT
TRBJ1-1	NA	TRBV15	CATSGPEDTEAFF	TGTGCCACCAGCGGCCCCGAGGACACTGAAGCTTTCTTT
TRBJ1-1	NA	TRBV30	CAWRDTGIAFF	TGTGCCTGGAGGGATACCGGGATAGCTTTCTTT
TRBJ2-1	TRBD1	TRBV2	CASSEETGAYNEQFF	TGTGCCAGCAGTGAAGAGACAGGGGCCTACAATGAGCAGTTCTTC
TRBJ1-4	NA	TRBV27	CASSFGGSPNEKLFF	TGTGCCAGCAGTTTTGGGGGGTCCCCTAATGAAAAACTGTTTTTT
TRBJ2-5	NA	TRBV2	CASSPGGRETQYF	TGTGCCAGCAGCCCCGGGGGGCGAGAGACCCAGTACTTC
TRBJ1-2	NA	TRBV5-1	CASTITGKKGYTF	TGCGCCAGCACCATTACAGGGAAGAAGGGCTACACCTTC
TRBJ1-4	NA	TRBV2	CASSREGGGEKLFF	TGTGCCAGCAGTCGTGAAGGGGGTGGTGAAAAACTGTTTTTT
TRBJ2-5	NA	TRBV5-4	CASSRRIAEQETQYF	TGTGCCAGCAGCCGCCGTATAGCGGAACAAGAGACCCAGTACTTC
TRBJ2-2	NA	TRBV7-9	CAKQRVEGELLF	TGTGCCAAGCAGAGGGTTGAGGGGGAGCTGCTTTTT
TRBJ1-5	TRBD1	TRBV19	CASSIWDSGMYQPQHF	TGTGCCAGTAGTATATGGGACAGTGGGATGTATCAGCCCCAGCATTTT
TRBJ2-1	TRBD2	TRBV5-1	CASSFSGGADEQFF	TGCGCCAGTTCGTTTAGCGGGGGGGCGGATGAGCAGTTCTTC
TRBJ2-5	NA	TRBV6-5	CASSYTGETQYF	TGTGCCAGCAGTTACACAGGGGAGACCCAGTACTTC
TRBJ1-3	NA	TRBV7-3	CASSPGGSGNTIYF	TGTGCCAGCAGCCCGGGAGGATCTGGAAACACCATATATTTT
TRBJ1-2	NA	TRBV12-5	CASGPRSTERIGYTF	TGTGCTAGTGGCCCCCGTAGCACCGAGAGGATTGGCTACACCTTC
TRBJ1-1	NA	TRBV12-5	CASGSGAEAFF	TGTGCTAGTGGTTCCGGGGCTGAAGCTTTCTTT
TRBJ1-1	NA	TRBV27	CASSWGGANTEAFF	TGTGCCAGTTCGTGGGGGGGCGCGAACACTGAAGCTTTCTTT
TRBJ1-4	TRBD1	TRBV9	CASSPTRQGREKLFF	TGTGCCAGCAGCCCAACTCGACAGGGCCGTGAAAAACTGTTTTTT
TRBJ2-5	NA	TRBV6-4	CASSVTSEETQYF	TGTGCCAGCAGTGTGACTAGTGAAGAGACCCAGTACTTC
TRBJ2-1	NA	TRBV25-1	CASSDISRREQFF	TGTGCCAGCAGTGATATATCGCGGCGTGAGCAGTTCTTC
TRBJ1-6	TRBD1	TRBV19	CASSIRWDRLNSPLHF	TGTGCCAGTAGTATACGTTGGGACAGGTTGAATTCACCCCTCCACTTT
TRBJ2-2	TRBD2	TRBV7-8	CASSPRTSGNTGELFF	TGTGCCAGCAGCCCCCGGACTAGCGGGAACACCGGGGAGCTGTTTTTT
TRBJ1-1	NA	TRBV2	CATTPGIRAFF	TGTGCCACTACCCCGGGGATCCGAGCTTTCTTT
TRBJ2-2	TRBD1	TRBV9	CASSVAPGTGGTGELFF	TGTGCCAGCAGCGTAGCTCCCGGGACAGGGGGCACCGGGGAGCTGTTTTTT
TRBJ2-3	NA	TRBV5-6	CASSPGGSTDTQYF	TGTGCCAGCAGCCCCGGGGGTAGCACAGATACGCAGTATTTT
TRBJ2-2	NA	TRBV29-1	CSVASRGSLSGELFF	TGCAGCGTTGCCTCTAGGGGATCCCTAAGCGGGGAGCTGTTTTTT
TRBJ2-2	TRBD1	TRBV11-3	CASSPGTGLNTGELFF	TGTGCCAGCAGCCCGGGGACAGGGCTGAACACCGGGGAGCTGTTTTTT
TRBJ2-2	NA	TRBV5-1	CASSSGQGSGELFF	TGCGCCAGCAGCTCTGGTCAGGGGTCCGGGGAGCTGTTTTTT
TRBJ2-7	NA	TRBV7-3	CASSFSGVGEQYF	TGTGCCAGCAGCTTTTCAGGGGTCGGCGAGCAGTACTTC
TRBJ1-2	NA	TRBV7-6	CASSNRRGREPDYGYTF	TGTGCCAGCAGCAATCGACGGGGCCGGGAGCCGGACTATGGCTACACCTTC
TRBJ2-3	TRBD2	TRBV2	CASSWDYSTDTQYF	TGTGCCAGCAGTTGGGACTATAGCACAGATACGCAGTATTTT
TRBJ2-3	TRBD1	TRBV7-2	CASSSGDRGPTDTQYF	TGTGCCAGCAGCTCAGGGGACAGGGGCCCGACAGATACGCAGTATTTT
TRBJ2-1	TRBD1	TRBV5-1	CASRTGTENHNEQFF	TGCGCCAGCAGAACTGGGACAGAGAATCACAATGAGCAGTTCTTC
TRBJ2-1	TRBD1	TRBV5-1	CASSWTLQGASYNEQFF	TGCGCCAGCAGCTGGACCTTACAGGGGGCCTCCTACAATGAGCAGTTCTTC
TRBJ1-2	TRBD1	TRBV10-2	CASSDQGVYGYTF	TGCGCCAGCAGTGACCAGGGGGTTTACGGCTACACCTTC
TRBJ2-5	TRBD1	TRBV5-1	CASSLEGTGGKGETQYF	TGCGCCAGCAGCTTGGAGGGGACAGGGGGCAAAGGGGAGACCCAGTACTTC
TRBJ2-2	NA	TRBV5-4	CASSLTRTGELFF	TGTGCCAGCAGCTTGACCAGAACCGGGGAGCTGTTTTTT
TRBJ1-3	TRBD1	TRBV2	CAGQQGAGGNTIYF	TGTGCCGGGCAACAGGGGGCGGGTGGAAACACCATATATTTT
TRBJ2-3	NA	TRBV5-1	CASSLGALRDTQYF	TGCGCCAGCAGCTTGGGGGCCCTACGTGATACGCAGTATTTT
TRBJ2-3	TRBD2	TRBV5-4	CASSLGAGVSTDTQYF	TGTGCCAGCAGCTTGGGAGCGGGGGTGAGCACAGATACGCAGTATTTT
TRBJ2-7	TRBD2	TRBV7-8	CASSLGGGYSNYEQYF	TGTGCCAGCAGCTTAGGGGGGGGGTACAGCAACTACGAGCAGTACTTC
TRBJ1-3	NA	TRBV15	CATTSGGGNTIYF	TGTGCCACGACGTCAGGAGGCGGAAACACCATATATTTT
TRBJ2-7	TRBD1	TRBV12-5	CASGPWTGGVHEQYF	TGTGCTAGTGGTCCCTGGACAGGCGGCGTACACGAGCAGTACTTC
TRBJ2-7	NA	TRBV6-1	CASRGGQPYEQYF	TGTGCCAGCAGGGGGGGACAGCCCTACGAGCAGTACTTC
TRBJ1-1	NA	TRBV29-1	CSAQTRPLPPEAFF	TGCAGCGCCCAGACACGGCCTCTCCCGCCCGAAGCTTTCTTT